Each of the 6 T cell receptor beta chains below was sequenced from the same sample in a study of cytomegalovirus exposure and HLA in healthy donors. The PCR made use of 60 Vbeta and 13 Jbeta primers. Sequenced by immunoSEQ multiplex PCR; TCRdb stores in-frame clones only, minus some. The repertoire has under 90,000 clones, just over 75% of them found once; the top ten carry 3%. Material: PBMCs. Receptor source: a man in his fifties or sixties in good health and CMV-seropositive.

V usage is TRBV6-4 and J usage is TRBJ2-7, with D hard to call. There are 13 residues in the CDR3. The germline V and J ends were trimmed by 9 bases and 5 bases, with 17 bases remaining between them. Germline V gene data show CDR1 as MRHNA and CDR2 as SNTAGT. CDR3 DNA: TGTGCCAGTCCCTACCCGGGTATCAACGAGCAGTACTTC. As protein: CASPYPGINEQYF.

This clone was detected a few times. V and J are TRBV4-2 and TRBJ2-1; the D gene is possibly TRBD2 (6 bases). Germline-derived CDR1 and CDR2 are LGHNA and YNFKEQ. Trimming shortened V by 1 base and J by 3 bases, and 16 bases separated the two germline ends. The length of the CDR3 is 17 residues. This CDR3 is CASSQVGEREFYNEQFF. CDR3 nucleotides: TGTGCCAGCAGCCAAGTTGGGGAACGGGAGTTCTACAATGAGCAGTTCTTC.

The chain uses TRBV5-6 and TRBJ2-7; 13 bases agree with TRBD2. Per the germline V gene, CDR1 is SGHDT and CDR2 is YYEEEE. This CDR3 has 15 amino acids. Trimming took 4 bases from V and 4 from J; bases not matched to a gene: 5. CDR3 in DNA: TGTGCCAGCAGCCCGGAGGGACTAGCGGGATACGAGCAGTACTTC. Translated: CASSPEGLAGYEQYF.

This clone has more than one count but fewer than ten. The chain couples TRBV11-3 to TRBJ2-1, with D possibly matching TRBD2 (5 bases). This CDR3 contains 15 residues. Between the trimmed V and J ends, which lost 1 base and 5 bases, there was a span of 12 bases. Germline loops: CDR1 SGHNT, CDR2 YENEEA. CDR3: CASSLGGEQNNEQFF. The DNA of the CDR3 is TGTGCCAGCAGCTTAGGGGGAGAGCAAAACAATGAGCAGTTCTTC.

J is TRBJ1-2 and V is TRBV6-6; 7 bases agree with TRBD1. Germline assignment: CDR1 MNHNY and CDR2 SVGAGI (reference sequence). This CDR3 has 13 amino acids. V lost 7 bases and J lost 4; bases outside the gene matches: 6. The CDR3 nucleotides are TGTGCCAGCACCCTGAGGGACAGCTATGGCTACACCTTC. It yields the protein CASTLRDSYGYTF.

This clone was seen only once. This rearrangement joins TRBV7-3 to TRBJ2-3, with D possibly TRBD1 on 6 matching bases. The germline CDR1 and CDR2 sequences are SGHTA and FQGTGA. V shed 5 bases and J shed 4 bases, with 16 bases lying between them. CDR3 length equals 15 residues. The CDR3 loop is CASSPGVDRSDTQYF. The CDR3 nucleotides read TGTGCCAGCAGCCCAGGGGTTGACCGGTCAGATACGCAGTATTTT.